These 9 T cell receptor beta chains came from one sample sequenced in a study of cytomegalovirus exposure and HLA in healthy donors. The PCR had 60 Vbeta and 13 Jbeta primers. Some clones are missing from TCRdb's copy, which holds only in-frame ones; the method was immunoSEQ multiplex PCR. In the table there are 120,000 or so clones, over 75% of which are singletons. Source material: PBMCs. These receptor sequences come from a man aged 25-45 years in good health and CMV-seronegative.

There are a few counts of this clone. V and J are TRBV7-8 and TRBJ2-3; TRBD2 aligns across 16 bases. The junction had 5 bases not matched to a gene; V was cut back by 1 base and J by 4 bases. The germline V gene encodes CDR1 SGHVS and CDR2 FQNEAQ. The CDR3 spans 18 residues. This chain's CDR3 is CASSLGGLAGGVADTQYF. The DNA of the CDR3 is TGTGCCAGCAGCTTAGGGGGACTAGCGGGGGGGGTGGCAGATACGCAGTATTTT.

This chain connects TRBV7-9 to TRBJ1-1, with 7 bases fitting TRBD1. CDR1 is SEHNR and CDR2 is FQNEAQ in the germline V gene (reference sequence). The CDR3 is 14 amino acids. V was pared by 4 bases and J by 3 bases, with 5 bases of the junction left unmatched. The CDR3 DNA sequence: TGTGCCAGCAGCTCGGGACAGACCGACACTGAAGCTTTCTTT. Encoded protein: CASSSGQTDTEAFF.

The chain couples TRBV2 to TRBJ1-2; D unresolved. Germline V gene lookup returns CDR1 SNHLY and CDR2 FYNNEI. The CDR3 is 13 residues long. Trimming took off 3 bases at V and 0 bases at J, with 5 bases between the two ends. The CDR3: CASSDPTNYGYTF. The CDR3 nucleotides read TGTGCCAGCAGTGATCCTACTAACTATGGCTACACCTTC.

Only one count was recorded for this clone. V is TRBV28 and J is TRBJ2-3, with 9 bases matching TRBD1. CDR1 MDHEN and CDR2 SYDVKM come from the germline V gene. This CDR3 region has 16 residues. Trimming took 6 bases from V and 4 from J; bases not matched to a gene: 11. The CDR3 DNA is TGTGCCAGCAGCACGGGGGGACAGGGTGTTGCAGATACGCAGTATTTT. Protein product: CASSTGGQGVADTQYF. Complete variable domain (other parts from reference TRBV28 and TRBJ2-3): DVKVTQSSRYLVKRTGEKVFLECVQDMDHENMFWYRQDPGLGLRLIYFSYDVKMKEKGDIPEGYSVSREKKERFSLILESASTNQTSMYLCASSTGGQGVADTQYFGPGTRLTVL.

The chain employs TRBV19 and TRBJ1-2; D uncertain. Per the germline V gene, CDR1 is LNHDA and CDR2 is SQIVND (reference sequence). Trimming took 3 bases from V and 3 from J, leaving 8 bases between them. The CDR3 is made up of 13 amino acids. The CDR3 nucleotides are TGTGCCAGTAGTATGGCCCGGGACTATGGCTACACCTTC. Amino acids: CASSMARDYGYTF.

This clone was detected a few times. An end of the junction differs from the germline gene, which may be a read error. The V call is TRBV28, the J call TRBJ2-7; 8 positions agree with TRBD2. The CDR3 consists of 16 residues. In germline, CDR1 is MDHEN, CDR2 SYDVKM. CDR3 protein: CASGLVVGARGGEQYF. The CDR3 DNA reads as TGTGCCAGCGGTTTGGTGGTGGGGGCCCGGGGGGGTGAGCAGTACTTC.

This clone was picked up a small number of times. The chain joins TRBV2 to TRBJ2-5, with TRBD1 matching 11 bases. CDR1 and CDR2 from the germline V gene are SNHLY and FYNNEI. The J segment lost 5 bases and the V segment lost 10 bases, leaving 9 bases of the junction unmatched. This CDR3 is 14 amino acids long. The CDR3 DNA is TGTGCCATTACCGGACAGGGGGCAGGGGAGACCCAGTACTTC. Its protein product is CAITGQGAGETQYF. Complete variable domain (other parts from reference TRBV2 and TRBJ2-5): EPEVTQTPSHQVTQMGQEVILRCVPISNHLYFYWYRQILGQKVEFLVSFYNNEISEKSEIFDDQFSVERPDGSNFTLKIRSTKLEDSAMYFCAITGQGAGETQYFGPGTRLLVL.

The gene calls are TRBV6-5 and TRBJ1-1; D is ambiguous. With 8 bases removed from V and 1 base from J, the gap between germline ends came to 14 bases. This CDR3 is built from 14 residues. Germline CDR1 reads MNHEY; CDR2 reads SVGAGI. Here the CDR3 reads CASRMGSANTEAFF. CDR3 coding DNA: TGTGCCAGCCGTATGGGGAGCGCGAACACTGAAGCTTTCTTT.

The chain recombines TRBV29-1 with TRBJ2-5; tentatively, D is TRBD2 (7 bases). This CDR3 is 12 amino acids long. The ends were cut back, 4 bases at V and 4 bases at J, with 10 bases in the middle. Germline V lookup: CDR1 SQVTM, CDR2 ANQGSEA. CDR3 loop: CSVVGGPETQYF. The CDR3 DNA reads TGCAGCGTTGTCGGGGGGCCAGAGACCCAGTACTTC.